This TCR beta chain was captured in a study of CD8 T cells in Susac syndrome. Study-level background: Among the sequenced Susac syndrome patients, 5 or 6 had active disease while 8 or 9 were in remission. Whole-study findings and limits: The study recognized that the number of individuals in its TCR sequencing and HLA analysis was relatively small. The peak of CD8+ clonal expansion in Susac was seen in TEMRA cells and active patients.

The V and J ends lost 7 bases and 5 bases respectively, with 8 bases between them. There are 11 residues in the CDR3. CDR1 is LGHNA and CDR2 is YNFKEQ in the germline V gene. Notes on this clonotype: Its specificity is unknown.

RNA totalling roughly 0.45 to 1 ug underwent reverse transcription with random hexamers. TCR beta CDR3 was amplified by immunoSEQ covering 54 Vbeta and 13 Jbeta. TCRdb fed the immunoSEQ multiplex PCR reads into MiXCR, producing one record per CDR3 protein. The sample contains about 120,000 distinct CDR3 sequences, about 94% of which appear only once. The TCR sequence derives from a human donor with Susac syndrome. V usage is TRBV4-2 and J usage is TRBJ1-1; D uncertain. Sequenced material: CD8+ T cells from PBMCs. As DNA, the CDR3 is TGTGCCAGCAAAGTTGGAACTGAAGCTTTCTTT. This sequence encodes CASKVGTEAFF.